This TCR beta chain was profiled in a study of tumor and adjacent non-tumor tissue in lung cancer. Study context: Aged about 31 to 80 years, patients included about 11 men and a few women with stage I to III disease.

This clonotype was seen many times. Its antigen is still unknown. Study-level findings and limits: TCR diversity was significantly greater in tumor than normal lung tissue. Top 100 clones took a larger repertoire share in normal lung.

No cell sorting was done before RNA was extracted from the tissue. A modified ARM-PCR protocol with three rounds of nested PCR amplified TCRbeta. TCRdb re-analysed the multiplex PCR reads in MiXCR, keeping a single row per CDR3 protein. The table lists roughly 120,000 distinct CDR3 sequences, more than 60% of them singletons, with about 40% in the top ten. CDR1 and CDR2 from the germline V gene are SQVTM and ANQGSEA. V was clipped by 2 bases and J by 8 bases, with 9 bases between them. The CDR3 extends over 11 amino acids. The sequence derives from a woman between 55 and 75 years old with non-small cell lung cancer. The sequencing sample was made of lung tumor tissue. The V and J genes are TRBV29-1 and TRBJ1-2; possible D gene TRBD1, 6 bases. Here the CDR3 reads CSVESGDGYTF. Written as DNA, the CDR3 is TGCAGCGTTGAATCAGGGGACGGCTACACCTTC.